The TCR beta chain described here comes from a study of T-cell reconstitution after alpha-beta-depleted transplantation in children. General study findings and limits: Several hundred expanded graft clones reportedly supplied alpha-beta T cells about two months after transplant. Counts and diversity of T cells one year after transplant came mostly from newly produced T cells. It was surviving recipient T cells and thymic progenitors that gave some patients high TCRbeta diversity at day 60.

V lost 4 bases and J lost 5, with 20 bases in between. This CDR3 spans 16 amino acids. Germline V gives CDR1 SGHRS, CDR2 YFSETQ. Unique molecular identifiers were incorporated when the TCRbeta library was constructed. Each CDR3 protein gets one entry after TCRdb re-called the PCR reads with MiXCR. The table lists some 840,000 distinct CDR3 sequences, roughly 15% of them singletons, with just under 5% in the top ten. With regard to this clonotype: No antigen is known for it.

The clonotype was recovered from a male patient between 10 and 17 years old who had a stem cell transplant for acute lymphoblastic leukemia, so the T cells may come from the graft donor. The chain joins TRBV5-1 to TRBJ2-3; D remains unclear. The specimen comprised PBMCs, mostly from graft donor cells, sampled 360 days after TCRalphabeta/CD19-depleted stem cell transplant. The CDR3 DNA is TGCGCCAGCAGCCCGCTAGTGCTCGAGGTGCTAGATACGCAGTATTTT. As protein: CASSPLVLEVLDTQYF.